This TCR beta chain was captured in a study of blood T cell repertoires in COVID-19. On the study more broadly: Sites in the United States, Italy and Spain provided acute and convalescent COVID-19 samples.

Data came from immunoSEQ multiplex PCR; TCRdb stores just in-frame clones and leaves some out. The data hold about 300,000 clones, with about 89% observed a single time. Germline V lookup: CDR1 MNHNY, CDR2 SVGAGI (reference sequence). V lost 3 bases and J lost 1; bases outside the gene matches: 4. The CDR3 runs to 16 residues. The TCR originated in a woman between 40 and 50 years old who had recovered from COVID-19. The sample was peripheral blood. V usage is TRBV6-6 and J usage is TRBJ2-2; TRBD2 matches at 8 bases. This chain's CDR3 is CASSYGLAGNTGELFF. The CDR3 DNA follows: TGTGCCAGCAGTTATGGGCTAGCGGGGAACACCGGGGAGCTGTTTTTT.